This T cell receptor (beta chain) appears in the sequencing data of a study of blood T cell repertoires in COVID-19. Study context: Collection of acute and convalescent COVID-19 samples took place in the United States, Italy and Spain. From T cells, B-cell-depleted T cells, or PBMCs came the material, which was cDNA or gDNA.

As originally analysed: Nucleated cell counts were estimated from reference gene primer amplification. Clones were sequenced by immunoSEQ multiplex PCR, and TCRdb holds only the in-frame ones, with some missing. For V, J and clone size, that table is used; D and trimming come from the DNA. The sample consists of tens of thousands of clones, 85% to 90% of them appearing once. V was clipped by 5 bases and J by 0 bases, with 13 bases between them. In germline, CDR1 is SEHNR, CDR2 FQNEAQ (reference sequence). The CDR3 is 16 residues long. This clone was seen a handful of times. The rearrangement joins TRBV7-9 to TRBJ2-2; perhaps TRBD1 as D (6 bases). The sequence was collected from a human donor in a cohort sampled during active COVID-19. Input material: peripheral blood. CDR3 sequence reads: CASSPGTFANTGELFF. The CDR3 DNA reads as TGTGCCAGCAGCCCCGGGACATTCGCGAACACCGGGGAGCTGTTTTTT.